The 5 T cell receptor beta chains given below trace back to one sample, sequenced in a study of CD8 T cells in ankylosing spondylitis. TCRdb used MiXCR to reprocess the 5' RACE reads, holding one entry per CDR3 protein. The data contain about 700,000 distinct CDR3 sequences, around a fifth of them singletons. Study-wide findings and caveats: Seven to nine highly homologous variants formed a TCR beta motif that appeared characteristic of ankylosing spondylitis blood.

No antigen is known for these receptors. Sample: blood, either unsorted or a sorted T cell fraction (not recorded which). These receptors were collected from a male donor with ankylosing spondylitis.

This chain joins TRBV5-1 and TRBJ2-5; TRBD2 might be the D (7 bases). The V and J ends lost 4 bases and 1 base respectively, with 14 bases between them. The CDR3 is 15 residues long. CDR1 and CDR2 (germline): SGHRS, YFSETQ. The CDR3 bases are TGCGCCAGCAGCACAACGGGGGGCACCCAAGAGACCCAGTACTTC. It is translated as CASSTTGGTQETQYF.

V gene TRBV3-1 combines with J gene TRBJ2-7, with 14 bases identical to TRBD2. With V trimmed by 3 bases and J by 2 bases, 6 bases remained unmatched. The CDR3 runs to 17 residues. The germline gives CDR1 LGHDT, CDR2 YNNKEL (reference sequence). CDR3 in amino acids: CASSHGTSGSTAYEQYF. The CDR3, as DNA: TGTGCCAGCAGCCATGGGACTAGCGGGAGTACAGCCTACGAGCAGTACTTC.

The chain carries TRBV10-3 and TRBJ2-3; possibly TRBD1 for D (6 bases). The CDR3 spans 14 residues. V was trimmed by 2 bases and J by 2 bases, leaving 8 bases between them. The V gene's germline CDR1 is ENHRY and CDR2 SYGVKD. The CDR3 protein is CAISEDRPTDTQYF. The CDR3 DNA follows: TGTGCCATCAGTGAGGACAGGCCCACAGATACGCAGTATTTT.

This clonotype was counted between two and nine times. The V and J genes are TRBV3-1 and TRBJ2-2; 8 bases align to TRBD1. CDR3 size: 18 residues. The germline V gene has CDR1 LGHDT and CDR2 YNNKEL (reference sequence). The V and J ends lost 1 base and 3 bases, in that order; junction bases with no gene match: 10. The CDR3 region has the DNA TGTGCCAGCAGCCAAGGGGCTTTGGGGACAGGAGACACCGGGGAGCTGTTTTTT. It codes for CASSQGALGTGDTGELFF.

The V gene is TRBV6-5, the J gene TRBJ1-6, with D tentatively TRBD1 (5 bases). Germline V gives CDR1 MNHEY, CDR2 SVGAGI. CDR3 length: 18 amino acids. V was trimmed by 0 bases and J by 0 bases, leaving 12 bases between them. CDR3 nucleotides: TGTGCCAGCAGTTACTCCCTTGGGGGGAGCTCCTATAATTCACCCCTCCACTTT. Amino acids: CASSYSLGGSSYNSPLHF.